This is a list of T cell receptor beta chains from one sample in a study of shared clonotypes between healthy human individuals. Generated by immunoSEQ multiplex PCR, the TCRdb table keeps only in-frame clones and is missing some. The sample comprises some 2,100,000 clones, 85% to 95% of which are singletons, and approximately 1.7% rests with the top ten. Material: naive CD8+ T cells from PBMCs. These receptor sequences come from a man aged 18 to 29 in good health. Some clones in this sample may be carry-over from other donors' samples. Both conserved end residues are part of each CDR3. D genes are given only for firm matches. Some rows mark clone size as missing; the rest say once, few, many or name a class of expanded clone.

>.|TRBJ1-5|TRBV19|.
CASSPGGAYQPQHF
>TRBD1|TRBJ2-3|TRBV27|.
CASSKRQGALYTQYF
>.|TRBJ2-7|TRBV28|.
CASTPTSTYEQYF
>.|TRBJ1-2|TRBV28|.
CASSSQAYSSYTF
>.|TRBJ2-3|TRBV6-5|.
CASSPLVGADTQYF
>.|TRBJ1-2|TRBV6-5|.
CASSYSIFGDKYGYTF
>TRBD1|TRBJ1-2|TRBV29-1|.
CSVSTGTGANYGYTF
>.|TRBJ2-1|TRBV7-2|few
CASSLVGYNEQFF
>TRBD2|TRBJ2-3|TRBV9|.
CASSGQLRTSGFTDTQYF
>.|TRBJ2-7|TRBV5-4|.
CASSLDILYEQYF
>.|TRBJ2-7|TRBV27|.
CASSSRKYEQYF
>TRBD2|TRBJ2-1|TRBV11-2|.
CASGLGLAGAGEQFF
>.|TRBJ2-5|TRBV6-1|once
CASSEIGRSWVETQYF
>TRBD1|TRBJ2-1|TRBV7-9|.
CASSYRDRGYNEQFF
>.|TRBJ2-7|TRBV28|.
CASSLWGQFYEQYF
>TRBD2|TRBJ2-1|TRBV27|.
CASSRRTSGNEQFF
>.|TRBJ2-7|TRBV4-3|.
CASSQDLGSLLEQYF
>.|TRBJ2-7|TRBV7-6|.
CALSGGQGDEQYF
>.|TRBJ1-2|TRBV27|.
CASSFSTTYGYTF
>.|TRBJ1-1|TRBV5-1|.
CASSFRGNTEAFF
>.|TRBJ1-1|TRBV10-1|.
CASRNREGDTEAFF
>.|TRBJ2-1|TRBV6-1|.
CASSEDPGYSSYNEQFF
>.|TRBJ2-7|TRBV28|.
CASSFLTPAYEQYF
>.|TRBJ1-2|TRBV29-1|once
CSVPGGPLYGYTF
>.|TRBJ1-1|TRBV5-1|.
CASSLEIQGALVGAEAFF
>.|TRBJ2-3|TRBV7-9|once
CASSTYRDTDTQYF
>.|TRBJ2-3|TRBV5-4|.
CASSLAVMRPSTDTQYF
>.|TRBJ1-1|TRBV28|few
CASSRTQNTEAFF
>TRBD2|TRBJ2-3|TRBV5-1|.
CASSSSTSAQAADTQYF
>TRBD2|TRBJ2-3|TRBV9|.
CASSVAGTSGITDTQYF
>.|TRBJ1-1|TRBV28|.
CASTGKAPYLNTEAFF
>.|TRBJ2-1|TRBV30|.
CAWAPFDNEQFF
>.|TRBJ2-1|TRBV7-8|.
CASSLAEGFPIGRTGNEQFF
>.|TRBJ2-2|TRBV29-1|.
CSALRSNTGELFF
>TRBD1|TRBJ2-1|TRBV28|.
CASSIPTGEEFQTSYNEQFF
>TRBD1|TRBJ2-7|TRBV4-1|.
CASSLRDRGSYEQYF
>.|TRBJ2-1|TRBV9|.
CASSGVLPADYNEQFF
>TRBD2|TRBJ2-2|TRBV11-2|.
CASSVGLGAGELFF
>TRBD1|TRBJ1-2|TRBV10-3|.
CAISEGTVNYGYTF
>.|TRBJ1-1|TRBV6-1|.
CASSEVIPGTEAFF
>.|TRBJ1-1|TRBV27|once
CASSWSLRGTEAFF
>.|TRBJ1-2|TRBV4-1|.
CASSQDPGPFGYTF
>.|TRBJ1-5|TRBV7-8|.
CASSSSAYRDNQPQHF
>.|TRBJ2-7|TRBV5-6|.
CASSLGTLHEQYF
>.|TRBJ2-3|TRBV7-9|.
CASDSIIVGTQYF
>.|TRBJ2-4|TRBV10-3|once
CAISDPTPGLAKNIQYF
>TRBD2|TRBJ2-7|TRBV4-2|.
CASSQDASGSSYEQYF
>.|TRBJ1-5|TRBV9|.
CASSVEGNYPQHF